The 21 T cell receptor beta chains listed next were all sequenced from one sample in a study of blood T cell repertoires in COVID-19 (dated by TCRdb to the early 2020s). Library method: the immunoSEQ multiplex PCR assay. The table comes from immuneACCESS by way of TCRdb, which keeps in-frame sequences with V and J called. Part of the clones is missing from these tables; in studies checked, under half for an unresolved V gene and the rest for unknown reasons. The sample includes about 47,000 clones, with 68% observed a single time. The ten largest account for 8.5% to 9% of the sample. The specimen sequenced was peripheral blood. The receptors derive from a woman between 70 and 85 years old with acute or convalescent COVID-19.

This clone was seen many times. CDR3 sequence reads: CASSAARADTQYF. The DNA of the CDR3 is TGTGCCAGTAGTGCGGCTAGAGCAGATACGCAGTATTTT. The rearrangement joins TRBV19 to TRBJ2-3, with D hard to call. Germline V gene lookup returns CDR1 LNHDA and CDR2 SQIVND (reference sequence). The CDR3 covers 13 residues. Trimming shortened V by 5 bases and J by 4 bases, and 10 bases separated the two germline ends.

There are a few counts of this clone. Written as DNA, the CDR3 is TGTGCCACCAGCCGTAGCGGCCAAGAGACCCAGTACTTC. Its protein is CATSRSGQETQYF. V is TRBV15 and J is TRBJ2-5; D possibly corresponds to TRBD2 (6 bases). Per germline, CDR1 LNHNV and CDR2 YYDKDF (reference sequence). The CDR3 runs to 13 residues. The V gene lost 5 bases and the J gene lost 1 base, with 8 bases spanning the gap.

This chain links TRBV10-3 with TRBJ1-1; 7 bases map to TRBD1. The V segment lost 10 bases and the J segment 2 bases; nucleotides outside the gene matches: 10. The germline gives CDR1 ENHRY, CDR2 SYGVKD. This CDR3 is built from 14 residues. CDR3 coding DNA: TGTGCCACTCTACCGGGACAGCAAAACACTGAAGCTTTCTTT. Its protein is CATLPGQQNTEAFF.

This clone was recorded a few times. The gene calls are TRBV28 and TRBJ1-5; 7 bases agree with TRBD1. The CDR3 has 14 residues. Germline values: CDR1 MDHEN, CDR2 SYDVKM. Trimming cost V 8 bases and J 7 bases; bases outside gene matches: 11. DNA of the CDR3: TGTGCCAGCCGGGGACAGTTGACATGGCAGCCCCAGCATTTT. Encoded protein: CASRGQLTWQPQHF.

CDR3 coding DNA: TGTGCCAGCGGGAGCGGGGGGTCCAATGAGCAGTTCTTC. Protein: CASGSGGSNEQFF. This sequence joins TRBV2 and TRBJ2-1, with 9 bases that match TRBD2. This CDR3 is built from 13 residues. The junction had 5 bases not matched to a gene; V was cut back by 8 bases and J by 6 bases. Germline lookup yields CDR1 SNHLY and CDR2 FYNNEI.

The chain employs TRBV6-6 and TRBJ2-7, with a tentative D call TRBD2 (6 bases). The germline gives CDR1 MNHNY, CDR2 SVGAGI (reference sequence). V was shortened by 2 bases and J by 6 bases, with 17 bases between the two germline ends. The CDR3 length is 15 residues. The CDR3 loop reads CASSYPEDGGSEQYF. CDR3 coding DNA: TGTGCCAGCAGTTACCCGGAGGACGGAGGGAGCGAGCAGTACTTC.

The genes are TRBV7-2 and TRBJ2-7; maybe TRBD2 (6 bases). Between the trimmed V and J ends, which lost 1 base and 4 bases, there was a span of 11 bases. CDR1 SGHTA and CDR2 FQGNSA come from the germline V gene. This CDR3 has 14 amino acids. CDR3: CASSLVAGGYEQYF. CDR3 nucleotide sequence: TGTGCCAGCAGCTTAGTCGCCGGAGGGTACGAGCAGTACTTC.

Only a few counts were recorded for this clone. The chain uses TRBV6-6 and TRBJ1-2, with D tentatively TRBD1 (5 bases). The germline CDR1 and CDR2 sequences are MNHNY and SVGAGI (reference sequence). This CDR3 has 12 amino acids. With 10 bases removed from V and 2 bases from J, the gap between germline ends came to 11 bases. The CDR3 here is CATEAGNYGYTF. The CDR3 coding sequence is TGTGCCACCGAGGCAGGGAACTATGGCTACACCTTC.

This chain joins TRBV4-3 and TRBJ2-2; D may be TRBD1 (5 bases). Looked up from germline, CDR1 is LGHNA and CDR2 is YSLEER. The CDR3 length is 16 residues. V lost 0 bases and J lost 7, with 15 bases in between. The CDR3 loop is CASSQESPGSVGELFF. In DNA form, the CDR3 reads TGCGCCAGCAGCCAAGAGTCTCCAGGGTCCGTCGGGGAGCTGTTTTTT.

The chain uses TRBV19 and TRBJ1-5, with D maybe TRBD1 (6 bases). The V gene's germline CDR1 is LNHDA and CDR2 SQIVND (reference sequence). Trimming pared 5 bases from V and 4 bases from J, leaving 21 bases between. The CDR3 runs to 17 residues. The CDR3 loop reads CASSPMGAASTNQPQHF. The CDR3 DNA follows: TGTGCCAGTAGTCCCATGGGGGCAGCCAGCACAAATCAGCCCCAGCATTTT. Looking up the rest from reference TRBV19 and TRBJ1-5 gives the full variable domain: DGGITQSPKYLFRKEGQNVTLSCEQNLNHDAMYWYRQDPGQGLRLIYYSQIVNDFQKGDIAEGYSVSREKKESFPLTVTSAQKNPTAFYLCASSPMGAASTNQPQHFGDGTRLSIL.

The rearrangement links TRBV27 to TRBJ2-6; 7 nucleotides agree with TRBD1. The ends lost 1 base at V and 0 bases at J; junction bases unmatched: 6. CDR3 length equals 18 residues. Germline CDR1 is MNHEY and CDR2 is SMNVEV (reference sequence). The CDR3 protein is CASSLLGQTNSGANVLTF. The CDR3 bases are TGTGCCAGCAGTTTATTGGGACAGACGAACTCTGGGGCCAACGTCCTGACTTTC.

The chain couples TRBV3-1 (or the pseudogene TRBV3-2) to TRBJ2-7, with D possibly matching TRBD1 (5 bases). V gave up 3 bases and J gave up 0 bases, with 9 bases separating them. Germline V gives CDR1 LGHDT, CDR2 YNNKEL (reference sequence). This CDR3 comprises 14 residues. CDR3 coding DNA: TGTGCCAGCAGCCAGGGGCCAAGCTCCTACGAGCAGTACTTC. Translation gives CASSQGPSSYEQYF.

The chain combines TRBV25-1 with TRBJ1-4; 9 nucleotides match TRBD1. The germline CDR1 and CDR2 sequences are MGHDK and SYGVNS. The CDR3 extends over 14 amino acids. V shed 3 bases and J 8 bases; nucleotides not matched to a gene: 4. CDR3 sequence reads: CASSEVGTGEKLFF. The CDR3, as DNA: TGTGCCAGCAGTGAGGTGGGGACAGGGGAAAAACTGTTTTTT.

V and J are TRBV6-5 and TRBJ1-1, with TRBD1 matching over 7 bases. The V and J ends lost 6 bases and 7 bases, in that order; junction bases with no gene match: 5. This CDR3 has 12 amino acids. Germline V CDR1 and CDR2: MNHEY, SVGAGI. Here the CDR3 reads CASRRDSDEAFF. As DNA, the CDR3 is TGTGCCAGCAGACGGGACAGCGATGAAGCTTTCTTT.

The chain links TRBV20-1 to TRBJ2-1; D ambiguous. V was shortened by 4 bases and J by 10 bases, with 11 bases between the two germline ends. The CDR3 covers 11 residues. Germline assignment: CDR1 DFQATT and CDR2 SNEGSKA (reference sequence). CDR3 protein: CSATSPREQFF. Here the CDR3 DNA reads TGCAGTGCTACATCACCGCGGGAGCAGTTCTTC.

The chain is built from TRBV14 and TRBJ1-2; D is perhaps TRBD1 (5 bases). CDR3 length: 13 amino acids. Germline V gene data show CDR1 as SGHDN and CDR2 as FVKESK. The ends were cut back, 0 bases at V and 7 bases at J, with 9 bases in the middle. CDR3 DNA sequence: TGTGCCAGCAGCCAAGATTTCAGGGCTGGCTACACCTTC. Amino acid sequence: CASSQDFRAGYTF.

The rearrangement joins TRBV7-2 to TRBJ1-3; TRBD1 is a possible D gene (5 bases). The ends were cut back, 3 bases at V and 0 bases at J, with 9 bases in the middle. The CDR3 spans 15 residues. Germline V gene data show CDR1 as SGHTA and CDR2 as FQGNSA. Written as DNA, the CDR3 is TGTGCCAGCAGCTTGCAGGGAAGCTCTGGAAACACCATATATTTT. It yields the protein CASSLQGSSGNTIYF.

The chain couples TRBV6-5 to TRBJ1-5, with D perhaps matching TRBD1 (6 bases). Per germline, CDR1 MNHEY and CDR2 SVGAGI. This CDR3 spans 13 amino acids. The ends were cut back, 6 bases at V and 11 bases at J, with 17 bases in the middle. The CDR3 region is CASRPPTGGAQHF. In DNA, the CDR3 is TGTGCCAGCAGGCCGCCGACAGGAGGAGCCCAGCATTTT.

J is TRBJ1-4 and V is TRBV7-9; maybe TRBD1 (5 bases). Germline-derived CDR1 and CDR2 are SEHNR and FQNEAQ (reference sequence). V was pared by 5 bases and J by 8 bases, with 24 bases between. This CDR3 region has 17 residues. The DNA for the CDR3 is TGTGCCAGCAGCCCCCGGCCAGGGAATTTGCGTGGCGAAAAACTGTTTTTT. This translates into CASSPRPGNLRGEKLFF.

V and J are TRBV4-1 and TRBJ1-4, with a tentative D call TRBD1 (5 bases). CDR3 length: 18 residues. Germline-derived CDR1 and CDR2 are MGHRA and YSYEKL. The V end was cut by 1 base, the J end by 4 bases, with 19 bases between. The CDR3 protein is CASSQVGKGVRYNEKLFF. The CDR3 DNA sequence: TGCGCCAGCAGCCAAGTGGGGAAAGGGGTACGGTATAATGAAAAACTGTTTTTT.

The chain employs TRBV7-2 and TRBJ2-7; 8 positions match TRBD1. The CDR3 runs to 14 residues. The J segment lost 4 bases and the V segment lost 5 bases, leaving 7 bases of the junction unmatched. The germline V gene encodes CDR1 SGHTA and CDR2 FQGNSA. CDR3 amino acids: CASSLGQANYEQYF. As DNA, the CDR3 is TGTGCCAGCAGCCTGGGACAGGCCAATTACGAGCAGTACTTC.